This T cell receptor (beta chain) emerged from a study of cytomegalovirus exposure and HLA in healthy donors. About the research overall: An early release of data contained 80 million to 85 million unique TCRs, which came from HLA-typed donors.

Germline CDR1 reads SGHTA; CDR2 reads FQGNSA. This CDR3 region has 14 residues. The V segment lost 5 bases and the J segment 1 base; nucleotides outside the gene matches: 4. PCR primers comprised 60 Vbeta and 13 Jbeta primers. Sequencing used immunoSEQ multiplex PCR; TCRdb keeps in-frame clones, though not all of them. The sample shows around 170,000 clones, around three quarters of them seen only once. This receptor was obtained from a middle-aged man in good health and CMV-seronegative. The chain carries TRBV7-2 and TRBJ1-1; 7 bases line up with TRBD1. Sequences were obtained from PBMCs. The CDR3 DNA reads as TGTGCCAGCAGCCCGTGGACAGGGAACACTGAAGCTTTCTTT. This translates into CASSPWTGNTEAFF.